These 21 T cell receptor beta chains share one sample of origin, sequenced in a study of spatial heterogeneity in lung cancer (dated by TCRdb to between 2017 and 2020). Libraries were built with 5' RACE. Sequencing took place on a NextSeq 500. The public reads were reanalyzed by TCRdb: fastp trimming at Q25, MiXCR alignment, in-frame beta chains only. Under each unique CDR3 protein, matching rows form one entry showing the most common genes and DNA. This sample has 60,000 to 80,000 distinct CDR3 sequences in its table, and 10% to 15% of those were observed once. The ten largest clones take up 6.5% to 8.5% of the sample. In the paper's terms, the time point label means: sample taken at primary tumor resection. For TCR sequencing, whole RNA was extracted from tumor and nontumor lung tissue, or from cryopreserved PBMC samples, and no cell sorting was done. The material sequenced was PBMCs, taken at surgery. The source of these receptors is a male donor with early-stage non-small cell lung cancer.

The chain uses TRBV5-1 and TRBJ2-5; a possible D gene is TRBD1 (6 bases). CDR1 and CDR2 from the germline V gene are SGHRS and YFSETQ. The CDR3 contains 14 residues. Trimming stripped 4 bases from V and 5 bases from J, with 15 bases between. CDR3 region: CASSRDTLSETQYF. The CDR3 DNA reads as TGCGCCAGCAGCCGGGACACTCTGTCGGAGACCCAGTACTTC. Full variable domain (missing parts from reference TRBV5-1 and TRBJ2-5): KAGVTQTPRYLIKTRGQQVTLSCSPISGHRSVSWYQQTPGQGLQFLFEYFSETQRNKGNFPGRFSGRQFSNSRSEMNVSTLELGDSALYLCASSRDTLSETQYFGPGTRLLVL.

This clonotype was observed a few times. The chain joins TRBV15 to TRBJ1-1; weak D call: TRBD1 (5 bases). This CDR3 contains 18 residues. Germline CDR1 and CDR2: LNHNV and YYDKDF (reference sequence). Trimming removed 4 bases from V and 3 bases from J, with 24 bases in between. As DNA, the CDR3 is TGTGCCACCAGCAAACAGACGACCGGACTCCCGGGGGACACTGAAGCTTTCTTT. Encoded protein: CATSKQTTGLPGDTEAFF.

This clonotype has more than one count but fewer than ten. The genes are TRBV6-5 and TRBJ2-3; possibly TRBD1 for D (6 bases). The CDR3 has 15 residues. V shed 6 bases and J shed 2 bases, with 15 bases lying between them. The germline V gene encodes CDR1 MNHEY and CDR2 SVGAGI. CDR3 sequence: CASRLQGADTDTQYF. The CDR3 bases are TGTGCCAGCAGATTACAGGGTGCTGACACAGATACGCAGTATTTT.

V gene TRBV6-2 or TRBV6-3 combines with J gene TRBJ2-2; perhaps TRBD2 as D (6 bases). The V gene's germline CDR1 is MNHEY and CDR2 SVGEGT. Trimming took 2 bases from V and 3 from J, leaving 10 bases between them. CDR3 length equals 15 residues. CDR3 DNA: TGTGCCAGCAGTTACGCCGCGGGGTACACCGGGGAGCTGTTTTTT. It is translated as CASSYAAGYTGELFF.

This clonotype showed up just a few times. The rearrangement uses TRBV6-5 and TRBJ1-2; D is unresolved. Trimming pared 3 bases from V and 7 bases from J, leaving 12 bases between. CDR3 length equals 13 residues. Germline assignment: CDR1 MNHEY and CDR2 SVGAGI. The CDR3 region is CASSYSTAVGYTF. The DNA for the CDR3 is TGTGCCAGCAGTTATAGTACAGCCGTTGGCTACACCTTC.

Many counts were recorded for this clonotype. V usage is TRBV9 and J usage is TRBJ2-7; TRBD1 aligns across 9 bases. The germline V gene has CDR1 SGDLS and CDR2 YYNGEE. V lost 1 base to trimming and J lost 4 bases; unmatched junction nucleotides: 9. The CDR3 has 16 amino acids. DNA of the CDR3: TGTGCCAGCAGCGTAACCACCGGGACAGGGAGTTACGAGCAGTACTTC. This gives the protein CASSVTTGTGSYEQYF. The full variable domain, rest sourced from reference TRBV9 and TRBJ2-7, is DSGVTQTPKHLITATGQRVTLRCSPRSGDLSVYWYQQSLDQGLQFLIQYYNGEERAKGNILERFSAQQFPDLHSELNLSSLELGDSALYFCASSVTTGTGSYEQYFGPGTRLTVT.

V is TRBV23-1 and J is TRBJ1-2; possibly TRBD1 for D (5 bases). TRBV23-1 counts as an open reading frame of uncertain function. V lost 0 bases to trimming and J lost 8 bases, with 13 bases between them. This CDR3 comprises 14 residues. The CDR3 DNA reads as TGCGCCAGCAGTCAATCGAAAGGGGCAGACGGCTACACCTTC. Its protein is CASSQSKGADGYTF.

In this sample, this clonotype turned up many times. The rearrangement joins TRBV30 to TRBJ2-1; 10 bases align to TRBD2. The CDR3 totals 17 residues. Losses at the gene ends were 2 bases for V and 12 bases for J; bases not matched to a gene: 19. The germline CDR1 and CDR2 sequences are GTSNPN and SVGIG (reference sequence). The CDR3 sequence is CAWSPRLLAGVPLGQFF. The CDR3 nucleotides read TGTGCCTGGAGTCCCCGGTTGCTAGCGGGAGTTCCGCTGGGGCAGTTCTTC.

This clonotype was counted many times. The rearrangement uses TRBV5-4 and TRBJ2-5; 14 bases are a match to TRBD2. Losses at the gene ends were 3 bases for V and 1 base for J; bases not matched to a gene: 2. The CDR3 is made up of 16 amino acids. From germline, CDR1 is SGHNT and CDR2 YYREEE (reference sequence). CDR3 nucleotides: TGTGCCAGCAGCTACGGGACTAGCGGGGGCCAAGAGACCCAGTACTTC. Translating it yields CASSYGTSGGQETQYF.

This clonotype occurred many times. The chain joins TRBV12-3 or TRBV12-4 to TRBJ2-1; 11 positions agree with TRBD1. The CDR3 contains 15 residues. Trimming removed 6 bases from V and 9 bases from J; junction bases left unmatched: 10. CDR3 DNA sequence: TGTGCCAGCAGCCCTCATGGACAGGGGGCTGGTGAGCAGTTCTTC. It encodes CASSPHGQGAGEQFF.

This clonotype was seen at least ten times. The chain combines TRBV6-5 with TRBJ2-3; 8 bases match TRBD2. Germline V gene data show CDR1 as MNHEY and CDR2 as SVGAGI. There are 15 residues in the CDR3. V lost 5 bases and J lost 1; bases outside the gene matches: 5. The chain's CDR3 is CASSLREGGTDTQYF. CDR3 coding DNA: TGTGCCAGCAGTCTACGGGAGGGGGGCACAGATACGCAGTATTTT.

This clonotype showed up many times. V gene TRBV5-4 combines with J gene TRBJ1-2; D unclear. This CDR3 contains 13 residues. The V gene's germline CDR1 is SGHNT and CDR2 YYREEE (reference sequence). Between the trimmed V and J ends, which lost 1 base and 4 bases, there was a span of 8 bases. CDR3: CASSLWVSYGYTF. CDR3 bases: TGTGCCAGCAGCTTGTGGGTCTCCTATGGCTACACCTTC.

The V gene is TRBV6-2 or TRBV6-3, the J gene TRBJ2-7; no definite D call. V lost 6 bases, J lost 3 bases, and 15 bases lay in between. This CDR3 region has 14 residues. Germline V lookup: CDR1 MNHEY, CDR2 SVGEGT. For the CDR3, the DNA is TGTGCCAGCAGCGTGACGTCACCGGGCTACGAGCAGTACTTC. Its protein product is CASSVTSPGYEQYF.

The rearrangement links TRBV12-3 or TRBV12-4 to TRBJ1-5; maybe TRBD1 (6 bases). This CDR3 has 15 residues. V was pared by 6 bases and J by 5 bases, with 17 bases between. CDR3 DNA: TGTGCCAGCAGCCCCGACAGGAGGGGATATCAGCCCCAGCATTTT. Its protein product is CASSPDRRGYQPQHF.

This clonotype was detected only a few times. The rearrangement uses TRBV12-3 or TRBV12-4 and TRBJ2-3; TRBD2 aligns across 7 bases. This CDR3 is 15 amino acids long. V gave up 7 bases and J gave up 0 bases; unmatched junction bases: 7. The chain's CDR3 is CASTPYSGSTDTQYF. CDR3 bases: TGTGCCAGCACCCCTTATAGCGGGAGCACAGATACGCAGTATTTT.

The chain joins TRBV3-1 to TRBJ1-2; D gene uncertain. Germline V gene lookup returns CDR1 LGHDT and CDR2 YNNKEL (reference sequence). The CDR3 length is 15 residues. V lost 8 bases, J lost 0 bases, and 16 bases lay in between. In nucleotides, the CDR3 is TGTGCCAGCGGGCTCTCAGGACTCCCTAACTATGGCTACACCTTC. It specifies CASGLSGLPNYGYTF.

The chain joins TRBV11-2 to TRBJ1-2; D possibly corresponds to TRBD1 (5 bases). The ends were cut back, 7 bases at V and 0 bases at J, with 18 bases in the middle. This CDR3 contains 16 residues. From germline, CDR1 is SGHAT and CDR2 FQNNGV. The CDR3 nucleotides read TGTGCCAGCACCACCTCGCGGGGGGTTGCTAACTATGGCTACACCTTC. Encoded protein: CASTTSRGVANYGYTF.

This chain links TRBV20-1 with TRBJ2-5, with 10 bases fitting TRBD2. Germline values: CDR1 DFQATT, CDR2 SNEGSKA (reference sequence). The trim removed 6 bases at V and 4 bases at J, leaving 5 bases unmatched. This CDR3 spans 13 amino acids. The CDR3 here is CSAASGRLETQYF. CDR3 DNA: TGCAGTGCAGCTAGCGGGAGACTAGAGACCCAGTACTTC.

This clonotype appeared many times. This chain uses TRBV29-1 with TRBJ2-3; TRBD1 aligns across 7 bases. V shed 6 bases, J shed 0 bases, and the junction held 6 bases outside the gene matches. From germline, CDR1 is SQVTM and CDR2 ANQGSEA. The CDR3 totals 14 residues. The CDR3 loop is CSVTGSTSTDTQYF. DNA for the CDR3: TGCAGCGTGACAGGGAGCACTAGCACAGATACGCAGTATTTT.

This chain links TRBV5-1 with TRBJ2-3; 12 bases line up with TRBD2. Per the germline V gene, CDR1 is SGHRS and CDR2 is YFSETQ. This CDR3 has 16 amino acids. V dropped 5 bases and J dropped 0; count of bases not matched to a gene: 4. The CDR3 nucleotides read TGCGCCAGCAGGGCCGGGACTAGCGGGAGCACAGATACGCAGTATTTT. This sequence encodes CASRAGTSGSTDTQYF.

This clonotype was seen at least ten times. The V gene is TRBV19, the J gene TRBJ2-1; the D gene could be TRBD1 or TRBD2 (5 bases each). The germline V gene encodes CDR1 LNHDA and CDR2 SQIVND (reference sequence). The CDR3 extends over 17 amino acids. The V and J ends lost 6 bases and 0 bases respectively, with 18 bases between them. In DNA, the CDR3 is TGTGCCAGTAGGCCCCAGGGAGTCCAAAGCTCCTACAATGAGCAGTTCTTC. It translates to CASRPQGVQSSYNEQFF.